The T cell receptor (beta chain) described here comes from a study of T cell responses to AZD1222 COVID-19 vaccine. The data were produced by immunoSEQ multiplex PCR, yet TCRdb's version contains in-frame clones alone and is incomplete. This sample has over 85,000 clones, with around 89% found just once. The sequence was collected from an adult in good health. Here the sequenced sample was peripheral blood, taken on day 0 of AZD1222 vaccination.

CDR3 bases: TGTGCCAGCAGCTTGGGACCAGTCACAGATACGCAGTATTTT. This encodes CASSLGPVTDTQYF. This chain links TRBV5-6 with TRBJ2-3, with D hard to call. The CDR3 loop spans 14 amino acids. Germline CDR1 and CDR2: SGHDT and YYEEEE. V lost 0 bases and J 2 bases, leaving 7 bases between the germline ends.